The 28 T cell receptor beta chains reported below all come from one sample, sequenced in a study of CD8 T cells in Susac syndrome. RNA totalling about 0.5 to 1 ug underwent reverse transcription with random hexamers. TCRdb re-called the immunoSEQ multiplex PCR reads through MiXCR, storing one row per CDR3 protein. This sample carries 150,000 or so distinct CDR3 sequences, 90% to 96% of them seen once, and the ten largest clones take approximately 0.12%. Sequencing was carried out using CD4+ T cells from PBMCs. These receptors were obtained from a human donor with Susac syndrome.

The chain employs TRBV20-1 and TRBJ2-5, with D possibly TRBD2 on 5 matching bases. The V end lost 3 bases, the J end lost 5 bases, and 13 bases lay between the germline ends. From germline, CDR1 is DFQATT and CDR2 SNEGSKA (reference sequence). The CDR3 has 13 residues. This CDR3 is CSASRAGEETQYF. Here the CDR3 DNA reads TGCAGTGCTAGTCGGGCCGGGGAGGAGACCCAGTACTTC.

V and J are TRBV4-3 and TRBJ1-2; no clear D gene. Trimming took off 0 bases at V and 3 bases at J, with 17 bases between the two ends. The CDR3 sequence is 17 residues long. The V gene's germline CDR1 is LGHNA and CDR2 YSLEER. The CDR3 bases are TGCGCCAGCAGCCAAGAAAGAGGGCAGCCTGCTGACTATGGCTACACCTTC. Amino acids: CASSQERGQPADYGYTF.

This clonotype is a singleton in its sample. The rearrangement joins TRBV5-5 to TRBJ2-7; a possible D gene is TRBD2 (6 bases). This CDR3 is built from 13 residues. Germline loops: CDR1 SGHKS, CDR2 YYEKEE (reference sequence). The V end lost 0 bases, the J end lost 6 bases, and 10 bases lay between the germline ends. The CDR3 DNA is TGTGCCAGCAGCTTGGGTGGGGGAGGCGAGCAGTACGTC. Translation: CASSLGGGGEQYV.

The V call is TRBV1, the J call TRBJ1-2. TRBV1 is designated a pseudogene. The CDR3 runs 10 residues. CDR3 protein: CTSRANGYTF. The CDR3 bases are TGCACCAGCAGGGCCAATGGCTACACCTTC.

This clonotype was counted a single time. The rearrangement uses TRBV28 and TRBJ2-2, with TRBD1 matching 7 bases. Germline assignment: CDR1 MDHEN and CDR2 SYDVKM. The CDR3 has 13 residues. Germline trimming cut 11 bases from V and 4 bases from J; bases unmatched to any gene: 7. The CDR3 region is CAATGAGTGELFF. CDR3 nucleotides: TGTGCCGCAACAGGGGCAGGCACCGGGGAGCTGTTTTTT.

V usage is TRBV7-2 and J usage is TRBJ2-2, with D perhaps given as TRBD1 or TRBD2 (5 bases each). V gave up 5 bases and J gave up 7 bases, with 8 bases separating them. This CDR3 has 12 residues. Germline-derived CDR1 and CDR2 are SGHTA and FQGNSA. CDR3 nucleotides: TGTGCCAGCAGCCGGGACCTCGGGGAGCTGTTTTTT. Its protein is CASSRDLGELFF.

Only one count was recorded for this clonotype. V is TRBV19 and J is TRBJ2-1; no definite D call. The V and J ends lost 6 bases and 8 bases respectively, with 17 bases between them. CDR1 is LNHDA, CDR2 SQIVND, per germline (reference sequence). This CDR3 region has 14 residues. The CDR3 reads CASSRRTHDDEQFF. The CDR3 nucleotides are TGTGCCAGTAGCCGAAGGACCCACGATGATGAGCAGTTCTTC.

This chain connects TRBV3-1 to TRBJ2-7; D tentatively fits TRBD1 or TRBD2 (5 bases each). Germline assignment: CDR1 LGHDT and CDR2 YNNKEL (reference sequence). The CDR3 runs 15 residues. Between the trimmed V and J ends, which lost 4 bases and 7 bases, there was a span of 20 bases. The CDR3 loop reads CASSPSSGPRWEQYF. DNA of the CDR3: TGTGCCAGCAGCCCTTCCTCGGGACCCAGATGGGAGCAGTACTTC.

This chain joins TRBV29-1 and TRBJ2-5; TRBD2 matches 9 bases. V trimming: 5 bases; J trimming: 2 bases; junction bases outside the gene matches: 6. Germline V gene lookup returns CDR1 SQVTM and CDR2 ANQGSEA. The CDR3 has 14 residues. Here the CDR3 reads CSVRASGNQETQYF. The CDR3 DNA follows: TGCAGCGTTAGGGCTAGCGGGAATCAAGAGACCCAGTACTTC.

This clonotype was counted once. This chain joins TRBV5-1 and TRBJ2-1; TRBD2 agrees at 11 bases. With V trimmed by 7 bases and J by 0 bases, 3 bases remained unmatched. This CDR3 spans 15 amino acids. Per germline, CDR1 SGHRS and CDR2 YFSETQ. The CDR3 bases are TGCGCCAGCGGGACTAGCGGAAACTCCTACAATGAGCAGTTCTTC. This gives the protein CASGTSGNSYNEQFF.

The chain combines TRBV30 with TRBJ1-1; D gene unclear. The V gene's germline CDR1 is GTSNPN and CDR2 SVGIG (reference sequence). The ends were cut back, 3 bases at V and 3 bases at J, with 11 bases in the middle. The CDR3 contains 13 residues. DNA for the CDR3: TGTGCCTGGAGGTCGCTCGGGGACACTGAAGCTTTCTTT. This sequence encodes CAWRSLGDTEAFF.

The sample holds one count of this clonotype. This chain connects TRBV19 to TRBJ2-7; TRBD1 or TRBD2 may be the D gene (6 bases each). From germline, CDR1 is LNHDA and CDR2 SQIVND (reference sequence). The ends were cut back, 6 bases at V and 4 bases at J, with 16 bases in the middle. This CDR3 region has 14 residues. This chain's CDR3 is CASSWGAASYEQYV. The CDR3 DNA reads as TGTGCCAGTAGCTGGGGGGCGGCTTCTTACGAGCAGTACGTC.

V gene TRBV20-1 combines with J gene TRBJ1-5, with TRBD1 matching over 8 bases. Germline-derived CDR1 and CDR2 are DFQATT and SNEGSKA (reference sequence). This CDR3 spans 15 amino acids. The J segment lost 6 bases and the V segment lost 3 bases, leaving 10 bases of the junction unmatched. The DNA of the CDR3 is TGCAGTGCTAGTACTACCGGGACAGGTTTTCAGCCCCAGCATTTT. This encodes CSASTTGTGFQPQHF.

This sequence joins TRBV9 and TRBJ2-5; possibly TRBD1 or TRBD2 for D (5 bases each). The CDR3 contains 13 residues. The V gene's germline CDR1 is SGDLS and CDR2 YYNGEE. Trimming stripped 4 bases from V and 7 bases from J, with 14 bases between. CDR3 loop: CASSTGAPWTQYF. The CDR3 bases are TGTGCCAGCAGCACCGGGGCGCCATGGACCCAGTACTTC.

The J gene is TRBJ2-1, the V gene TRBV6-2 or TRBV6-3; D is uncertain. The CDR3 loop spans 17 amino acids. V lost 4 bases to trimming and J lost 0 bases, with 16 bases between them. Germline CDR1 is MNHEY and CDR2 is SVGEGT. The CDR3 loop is CASSSTSGGSSYNEQFF. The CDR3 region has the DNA TGTGCCAGCAGTTCCACATCTGGCGGTAGCTCCTACAATGAGCAGTTCTTC.

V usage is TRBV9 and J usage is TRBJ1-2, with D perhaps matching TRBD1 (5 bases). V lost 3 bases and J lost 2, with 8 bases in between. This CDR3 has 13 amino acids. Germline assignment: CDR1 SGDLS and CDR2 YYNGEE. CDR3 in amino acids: CASSDGHNYGYTF. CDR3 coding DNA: TGTGCCAGCAGCGATGGACACAACTATGGCTACACCTTC.

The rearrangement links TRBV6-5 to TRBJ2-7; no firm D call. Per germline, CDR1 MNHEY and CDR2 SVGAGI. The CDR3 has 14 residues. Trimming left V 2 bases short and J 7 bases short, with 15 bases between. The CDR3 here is CASSYLQFSGEQYF. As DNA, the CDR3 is TGTGCCAGCAGTTACCTCCAGTTCTCAGGAGAGCAGTACTTC.

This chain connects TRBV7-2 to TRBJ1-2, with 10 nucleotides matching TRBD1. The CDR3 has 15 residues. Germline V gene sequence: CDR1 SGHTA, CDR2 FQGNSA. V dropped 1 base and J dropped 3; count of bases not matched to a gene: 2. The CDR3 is CASSLGTGGHYGYTF. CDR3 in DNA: TGTGCCAGCAGCTTAGGGACAGGGGGTCACTATGGCTACACCTTC.

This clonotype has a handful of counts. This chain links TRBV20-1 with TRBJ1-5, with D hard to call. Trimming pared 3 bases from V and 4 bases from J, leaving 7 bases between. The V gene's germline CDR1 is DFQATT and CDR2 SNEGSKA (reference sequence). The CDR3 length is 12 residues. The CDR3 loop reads CSASAGNQPQHF. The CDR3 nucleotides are TGCAGTGCTAGTGCGGGGAATCAGCCCCAGCATTTT.

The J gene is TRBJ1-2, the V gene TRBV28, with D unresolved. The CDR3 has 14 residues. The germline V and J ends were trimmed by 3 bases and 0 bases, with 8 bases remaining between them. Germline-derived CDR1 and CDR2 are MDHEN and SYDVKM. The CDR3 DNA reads TGTGCCAGCAGTTTGGCAGCTTCTAACTATGGCTACACCTTC. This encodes CASSLAASNYGYTF.

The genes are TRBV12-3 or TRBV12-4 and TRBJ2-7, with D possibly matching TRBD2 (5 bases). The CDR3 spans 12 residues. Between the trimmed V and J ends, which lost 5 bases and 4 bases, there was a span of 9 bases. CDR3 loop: CASSLQRYEQYF. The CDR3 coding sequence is TGTGCCAGCAGTCTTCAGCGGTACGAGCAGTACTTC.

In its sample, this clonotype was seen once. DNA of the CDR3: TGTGCCAGCAGCATACCATTTGGACTAACACAAGAGACCCAGTACTTC. The encoded protein is CASSIPFGLTQETQYF. This sequence joins TRBV7-9 and TRBJ2-5, with D maybe TRBD2 (6 bases). The germline V gene has CDR1 SEHNR and CDR2 FQNEAQ (reference sequence). The length of the CDR3 is 16 residues. V shed 5 bases and J shed 2 bases, with 18 bases lying between them. Filled out from reference TRBV7-9 and TRBJ2-5, the complete variable domain reads DTGVSQNPRHKITKRGQNVTFRCDPISEHNRLYWYRQTLGQGPEFLTYFQNEAQLEKSRLLSDRFSAERPKGSFSTLEIQRTEQGDSAMYLCASSIPFGLTQETQYFGPGTRLLVL.

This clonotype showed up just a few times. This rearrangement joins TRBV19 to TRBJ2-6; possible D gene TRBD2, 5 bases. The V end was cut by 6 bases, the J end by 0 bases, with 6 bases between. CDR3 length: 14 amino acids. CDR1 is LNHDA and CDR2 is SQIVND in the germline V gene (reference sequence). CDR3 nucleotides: TGTGCCAGTAGGGCGGGCTCTGGGGCCAACGTCCTGACTTTC. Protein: CASRAGSGANVLTF.

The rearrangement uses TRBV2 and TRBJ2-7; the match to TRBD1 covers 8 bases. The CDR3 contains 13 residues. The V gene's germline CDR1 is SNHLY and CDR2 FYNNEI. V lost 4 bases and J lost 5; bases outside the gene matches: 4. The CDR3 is CASSADRVHEQYV. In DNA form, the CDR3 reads TGTGCCAGCAGTGCGGACAGGGTCCACGAGCAGTACGTC.

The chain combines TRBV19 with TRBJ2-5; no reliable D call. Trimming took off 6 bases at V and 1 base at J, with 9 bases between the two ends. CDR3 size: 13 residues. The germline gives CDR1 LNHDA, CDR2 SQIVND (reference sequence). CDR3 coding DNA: TGTGCCAGTAGGGGCCTAGTCCAAGAGACCCAGTACTTC. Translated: CASRGLVQETQYF.

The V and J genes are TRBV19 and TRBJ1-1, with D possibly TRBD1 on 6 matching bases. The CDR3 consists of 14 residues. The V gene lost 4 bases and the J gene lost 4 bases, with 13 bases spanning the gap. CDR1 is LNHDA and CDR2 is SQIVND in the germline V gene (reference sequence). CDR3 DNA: TGTGCCAGTAGTACGAACAGGGATAGCACTGAAGCTTTCTTT. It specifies CASSTNRDSTEAFF. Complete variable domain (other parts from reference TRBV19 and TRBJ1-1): DGGITQSPKYLFRKEGQNVTLSCEQNLNHDAMYWYRQDPGQGLRLIYYSQIVNDFQKGDIAEGYSVSREKKESFPLTVTSAQKNPTAFYLCASSTNRDSTEAFFGQGTRLTVV.

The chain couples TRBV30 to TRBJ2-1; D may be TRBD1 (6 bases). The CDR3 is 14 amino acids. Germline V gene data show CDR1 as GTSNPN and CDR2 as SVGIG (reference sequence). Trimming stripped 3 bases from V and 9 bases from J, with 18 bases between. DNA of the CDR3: TGTGCCTGGAGAAGACAGGCGACTTCTCGTGAGCAGTTCTTC. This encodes CAWRRQATSREQFF.

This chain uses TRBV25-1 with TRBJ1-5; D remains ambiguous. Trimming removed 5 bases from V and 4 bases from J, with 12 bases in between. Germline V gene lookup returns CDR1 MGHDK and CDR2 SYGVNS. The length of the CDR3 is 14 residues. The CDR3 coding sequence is TGTGCCAGCAGTCCAATAGGTCCTAATCAGCCCCAGCATTTT. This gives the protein CASSPIGPNQPQHF.